The TCR beta chain described here comes from a study of T cells after yellow fever vaccination. Trimming cost V 0 bases and J 1 base, with 6 bases left between them. This CDR3 is built from 14 residues. Germline loops: CDR1 MNHEY, CDR2 SVGAGI. TCRdb redid the calling of the 5' RACE reads with MiXCR, one entry per CDR3 protein. The sample includes 400,000 to 650,000 distinct CDR3 sequences, less than 25% seen only once; the top ten take approximately 16%. This clonotype originated in a man younger than 35 who received the YFV17D yellow fever vaccine. The rearrangement links TRBV6-5 to TRBJ1-1; D gene uncertain. Specimen: PBMCs, collected less than 25 days after the first yellow fever vaccination. The CDR3 DNA follows: TGTGCCAGCAGTTACTCCCGGTGGAACACTGAAGCTTTCTTT. Translation: CASSYSRWNTEAFF.